This T cell receptor beta chain is from a study of tumor-infiltrating lymphocytes in localized non-small cell lung cancer. Findings and limits, study-wide: Different pieces of the same tissue went to different assays, confounding technical variation with intratumor heterogeneity.

V lost 3 bases to trimming and J lost 3 bases, with 7 bases between them. CDR1 and CDR2 from the germline V gene are SGHAT and FQNNGV. This CDR3 region has 13 residues. The data were produced by immunoSEQ multiplex PCR, yet TCRdb's version contains in-frame clones alone and is incomplete. The profile shows about 15,000 clones, under 75% of them singletons. Points on this clone: The antigen is unknown.

The chain employs TRBV11-2 and TRBJ2-3, with D possibly TRBD1 on 6 matching bases. This TCR was recovered from a human donor with non-small cell lung cancer. Sequenced sample: lung tumor tissue. As DNA, the CDR3 is TGTGCCAGCAGCTTCACAGGGACAGATACGCAGTATTTT. It codes for CASSFTGTDTQYF.